Each of the 14 T cell receptor beta chains below was sequenced from the same sample in a study of blood T cell repertoires in COVID-19. Produced via immunoSEQ multiplex PCR; TCRdb's table is partial and in-frame only. The top ten hold 15% of the sample, which has 99,000 or so clones, around 80% seen once. The material sequenced was peripheral blood. The receptors were sampled from a woman older than 75 with acute or convalescent COVID-19.

In its sample, this clone was seen once. This sequence joins TRBV5-1 and TRBJ2-3; TRBD2 agrees at 7 bases. The CDR3 has 16 amino acids. Germline CDR1 SGHRS, CDR2 YFSETQ. V lost 2 bases to trimming and J lost 4 bases; unmatched junction nucleotides: 10. The CDR3 here is CASSFHAGTNSDTQYF. The CDR3 nucleotides are TGCGCCAGCAGCTTTCACGCCGGGACTAACTCAGATACGCAGTATTTT. The whole variable domain, filled in from reference TRBV5-1 and TRBJ2-3, reads KAGVTQTPRYLIKTRGQQVTLSCSPISGHRSVSWYQQTPGQGLQFLFEYFSETQRNKGNFPGRFSGRQFSNSRSEMNVSTLELGDSALYLCASSFHAGTNSDTQYFGPGTRLTVL.

The sample holds a few counts of this clone. The chain recombines TRBV11-3 with TRBJ1-1; D gene unclear. This CDR3 region has 12 residues. With 0 bases removed from V and 10 bases from J, the gap between germline ends came to 9 bases. Germline V lookup: CDR1 SGHNT, CDR2 YENEEA. The CDR3, as DNA: TGTGCCAGCAGCTTAGAGTGGGAGGGAGCTTTCTTT. Its protein is CASSLEWEGAFF.

The chain uses TRBV5-1 and TRBJ2-3, with D tentatively TRBD1 (7 bases). Trimming pared 6 bases from V and 5 bases from J, leaving 19 bases between. The germline V gene encodes CDR1 SGHRS and CDR2 YFSETQ. The CDR3 is made up of 15 amino acids. This CDR3 is CASTEEGAGEDTQYF. CDR3 DNA: TGCGCCAGCACCGAGGAGGGGGCAGGTGAAGATACGCAGTATTTT.

The J gene is TRBJ2-2, the V gene TRBV5-1, with 10 bases lining up with TRBD2. This CDR3 is built from 15 residues. J was trimmed by 7 bases and V by 2 bases; bases with no gene match: 5. CDR1 and CDR2 (germline): SGHRS, YFSETQ. The CDR3 DNA follows: TGCGCCAGCAGCTTAGCGGGAGGGCCAAACGGGGAGCTGTTTTTT. Protein product: CASSLAGGPNGELFF.

The gene calls are TRBV30 and TRBJ1-6, with unresolved D. Germline V gene data show CDR1 as GTSNPN and CDR2 as SVGIG (reference sequence). CDR3 size: 14 residues. The germline V and J ends were trimmed by 0 bases and 12 bases, with 15 bases remaining between them. CDR3 nucleotides: TGTGCCTGGAGTGTCCTGGCTCACGCTTTACCCCTCCACTTT. Translation: CAWSVLAHALPLHF.

Details on this clone: The junction shows a germline mismatch at one end, possibly a read error. V is TRBV5-6 and J is TRBJ2-5, with 12 bases aligning to TRBD1. The germline gives CDR1 SGHDT, CDR2 YYEEEE. CDR3 size: 14 residues. CDR3 in amino acids: CASVPGTGGGDPHF. The DNA for the CDR3 is TGTGCCAGCGTCCCCGGGACAGGGGGCGGAGACCCCCACTTC.

V and J are TRBV29-1 and TRBJ1-1; maybe TRBD1 (6 bases). Germline values: CDR1 SQVTM, CDR2 ANQGSEA. CDR3 length: 12 amino acids. V was shortened by 5 bases and J by 5 bases, with 12 bases between the two germline ends. The CDR3 loop is CSVLQGRTEAFF. In nucleotides, the CDR3 is TGCAGCGTTCTACAGGGCAGAACTGAAGCTTTCTTT.

The rearrangement joins TRBV3-1 (or the pseudogene TRBV3-2) to TRBJ2-5; 7 bases are a match to TRBD1. The J segment lost 1 base and the V segment lost 4 bases, leaving 6 bases of the junction unmatched. The CDR3 is 15 residues long. Germline CDR1 reads LGHDT; CDR2 reads YNNKEL (reference sequence). DNA for the CDR3: TGTGCCAGCAGCCCCCGACAGGGCGGCCAAGAGACCCAGTACTTC. As protein: CASSPRQGGQETQYF.

This clone was observed a single time. This chain uses TRBV5-4 with TRBJ2-7; 7 nucleotides line up with TRBD2. The CDR3 length is 14 residues. Germline CDR1 reads SGHNT; CDR2 reads YYREEE (reference sequence). V was pared by 0 bases and J by 3 bases, with 3 bases of the junction left unmatched. CDR3 in amino acids: CASSLEKRDYEQYF. Here the CDR3 DNA reads TGTGCCAGCAGCTTGGAGAAGCGGGACTACGAGCAGTACTTC.

The V call is TRBV6-5, the J call TRBJ1-5; D is possibly TRBD1 (5 bases). Trimming shortened V by 6 bases and J by 2 bases, and 8 bases separated the two germline ends. Germline V gene lookup returns CDR1 MNHEY and CDR2 SVGAGI. This CDR3 comprises 13 residues. CDR3 sequence: CASRLQGNQPQHF. The CDR3 bases are TGTGCCAGCAGATTACAGGGCAATCAGCCCCAGCATTTT.

The V call is TRBV11-2, the J call TRBJ2-1; maybe TRBD1 (5 bases). CDR1 SGHAT and CDR2 FQNNGV come from the germline V gene. The CDR3 is made up of 14 amino acids. Trimming took 0 bases from V and 3 from J, leaving 6 bases between them. Here the CDR3 DNA reads TGTGCCAGCAGCTTAGAAAGGGGCTACAATGAGCAGTTCTTC. Translating it yields CASSLERGYNEQFF.

The chain is built from TRBV5-1 and TRBJ2-5; tentatively, D is TRBD1 (6 bases). Trimming left V 2 bases short and J 2 bases short, with 10 bases between. This CDR3 has 14 residues. Germline CDR1 is SGHRS and CDR2 is YFSETQ. The CDR3 DNA is TGCGCCAGCAGCTTATCCGGGACACAAGAGACCCAGTACTTC. Amino acid sequence: CASSLSGTQETQYF.

This clone was picked up one time. The rearrangement joins TRBV14 to TRBJ2-1, with D unresolved. Germline CDR1 reads SGHDN; CDR2 reads FVKESK. Trimming removed 0 bases at V and 10 bases at J, with 7 bases between. The CDR3 loop spans 12 amino acids. CDR3 amino acids: CASSQEEWEQFF. As DNA, the CDR3 is TGTGCCAGCAGCCAAGAGGAGTGGGAGCAGTTCTTC.

The table lists this clone with a few counts. V is TRBV5-4 and J is TRBJ1-4; D unclear. Deletions cut 4 bases from V and 8 bases from J, with 15 bases between. The CDR3 has 14 amino acids. CDR1 and CDR2 from the germline V gene are SGHNT and YYREEE (reference sequence). In DNA, the CDR3 is TGTGCCAGCAGCCAGTCGGGGAGTGAGGAAAAACTGTTTTTT. It encodes CASSQSGSEEKLFF. The whole variable domain, filled in from reference TRBV5-4 and TRBJ1-4, reads ETGVTQSPTHLIKTRGQQVTLRCSSQSGHNTVSWYQQALGQGPQFIFQYYREEENGRGNFPPRFSGLQFPNYSSELNVNALELDDSALYLCASSQSGSEEKLFFGSGTQLSVL.